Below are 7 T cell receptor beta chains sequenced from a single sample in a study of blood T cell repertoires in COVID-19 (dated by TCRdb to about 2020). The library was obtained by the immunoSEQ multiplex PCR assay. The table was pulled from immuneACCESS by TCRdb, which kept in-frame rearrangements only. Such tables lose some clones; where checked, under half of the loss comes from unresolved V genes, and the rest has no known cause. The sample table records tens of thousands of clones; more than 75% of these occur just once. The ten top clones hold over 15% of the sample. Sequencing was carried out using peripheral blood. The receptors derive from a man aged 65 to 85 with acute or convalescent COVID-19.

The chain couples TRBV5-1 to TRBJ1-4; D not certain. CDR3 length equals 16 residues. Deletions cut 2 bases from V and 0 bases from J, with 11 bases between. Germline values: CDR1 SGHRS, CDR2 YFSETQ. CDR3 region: CASSFNSRATNEKLFF. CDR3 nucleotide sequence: TGCGCCAGCAGCTTTAACTCACGTGCAACTAATGAAAAACTGTTTTTT.

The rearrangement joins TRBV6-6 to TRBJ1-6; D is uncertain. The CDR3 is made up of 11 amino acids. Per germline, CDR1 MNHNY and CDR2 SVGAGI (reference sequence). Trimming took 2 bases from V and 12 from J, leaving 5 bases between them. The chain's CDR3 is CASSYNRPLHF. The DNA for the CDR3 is TGTGCCAGCAGTTACAACAGACCCCTCCACTTT.

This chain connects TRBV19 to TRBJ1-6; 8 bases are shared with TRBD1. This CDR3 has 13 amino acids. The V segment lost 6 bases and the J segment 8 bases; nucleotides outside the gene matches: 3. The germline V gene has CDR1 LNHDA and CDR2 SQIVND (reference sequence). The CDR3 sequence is CASSRGLYSPLHF. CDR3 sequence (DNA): TGTGCCAGTAGCAGGGGGCTCTATTCACCCCTCCACTTT.

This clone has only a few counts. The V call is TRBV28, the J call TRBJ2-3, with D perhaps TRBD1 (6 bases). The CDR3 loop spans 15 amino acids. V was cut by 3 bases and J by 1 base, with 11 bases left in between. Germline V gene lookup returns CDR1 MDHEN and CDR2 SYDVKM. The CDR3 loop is CASSLTGLGTDTQYF. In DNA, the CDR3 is TGTGCCAGCAGTTTGACAGGACTCGGCACAGATACGCAGTATTTT.

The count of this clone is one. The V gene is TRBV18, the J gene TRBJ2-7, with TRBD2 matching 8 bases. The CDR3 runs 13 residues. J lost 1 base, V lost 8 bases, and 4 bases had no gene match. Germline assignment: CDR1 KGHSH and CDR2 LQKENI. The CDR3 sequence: CASRGGSSYEQYF. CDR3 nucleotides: TGTGCCAGCCGGGGGGGGTCTTCCTACGAGCAGTACTTC.

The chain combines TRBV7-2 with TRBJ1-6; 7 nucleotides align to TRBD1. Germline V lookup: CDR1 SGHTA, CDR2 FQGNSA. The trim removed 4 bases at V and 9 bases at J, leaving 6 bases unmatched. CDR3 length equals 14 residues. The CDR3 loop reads CASSSRQGGSPLHF. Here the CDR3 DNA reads TGTGCCAGCAGCTCGAGACAGGGAGGTTCACCCCTCCACTTT.

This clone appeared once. The CDR3 DNA reads as TGCGCCAGCAGCTGGGGGACAGAAAATCAGCCCCAGCATTTT. As protein: CASSWGTENQPQHF. This chain joins TRBV5-1 and TRBJ1-5, with 7 bases lining up with TRBD1. Germline loops: CDR1 SGHRS, CDR2 YFSETQ. There are 14 residues in the CDR3. Losses at the gene ends were 3 bases for V and 4 bases for J; bases not matched to a gene: 4.